A single sample gave rise to the 8 T cell receptor beta chains below, sequenced in a study of blood T cells in healthy people across ages. A J-beta primer mix and a sample-barcoded 5' primer were used in a second PCR of about 7 to 11 cycles. Each CDR3 protein is one row after TCRdb ran MiXCR on the 5' RACE reads. The sample lists about 670,000 distinct CDR3 sequences; around 38% were seen once. What was sequenced was blood. These receptors came from an older man in good health.

This clonotype was recorded many times. This chain links TRBV9 with TRBJ2-1; 9 bases agree with TRBD1. This CDR3 is 21 amino acids long. Losses at the gene ends were 4 bases for V and 5 bases for J; bases not matched to a gene: 25. Germline values: CDR1 SGDLS, CDR2 YYNGEE. CDR3 region: CASSHPRGGTGSEWLNNEQFF. The CDR3 region has the DNA TGTGCCAGCAGCCATCCCAGAGGGGGGACAGGGTCAGAGTGGCTCAACAATGAGCAGTTCTTC.

The CDR3 sequence: CASSKVGNRAPYDEQYF. As DNA, the CDR3 is TGTGCCAGCAGCAAAGTAGGGAACAGGGCCCCCTACGACGAGCAGTACTTC. The chain links TRBV21-1 to TRBJ2-7; the table's TRBD1 call for D was not verified on the DNA. TRBV21-1 is shown as a pseudogene. The CDR3 totals 17 residues.

DNA of the CDR3: TGTGCCAGCAGTGATATGCCTGGGAGCAATGAGCAGTTCTTC. Amino acids: CASSDMPGSNEQFF. The chain joins TRBV2 to TRBJ2-1; possibly TRBD2 for D (5 bases). There are 14 residues in the CDR3. CDR1 and CDR2 (germline): SNHLY, FYNNEI. Trimming pared 3 bases from V and 6 bases from J, leaving 12 bases between.

This clonotype was counted between two and nine times. CDR3 bases: TGTGCCAGCAGTGAAGGGGTAACCAGAGGCAATCAGCCCCAGCATTTT. This translates into CASSEGVTRGNQPQHF. The chain combines TRBV6-1 with TRBJ1-5; D gene ambiguous. CDR3 length: 16 residues. Germline V gene sequence: CDR1 MNHNS, CDR2 SASEGT. The V and J ends lost 1 base and 2 bases respectively, with 12 bases between them.

This chain connects TRBV7-2 to TRBJ2-4, with TRBD1 matching over 11 bases. V was pared by 4 bases and J by 13 bases, with 12 bases of the junction left unmatched. The CDR3 loop spans 15 amino acids. Germline assignment: CDR1 SGHTA and CDR2 FQGNSA. The CDR3 loop reads CASSSVGQGVGGQYF. CDR3 DNA sequence: TGTGCCAGCAGCTCCGTGGGACAGGGGGTTGGCGGGCAGTACTTC.

The chain uses TRBV20-1 and TRBJ2-7; D is perhaps TRBD2 (6 bases). Trimming stripped 6 bases from V and 6 bases from J, with 12 bases between. Germline CDR1 DFQATT, CDR2 SNEGSKA (reference sequence). This CDR3 comprises 11 residues. CDR3 nucleotide sequence: TGCAGTGCCCAGACTAGTTCCGAGCAGTACTTC. Amino acid sequence: CSAQTSSEQYF.

V usage is TRBV21-1 and J usage is TRBJ2-7; the table's TRBD1 call for D was not verified on the DNA. TRBV21-1 is recorded as a pseudogene. The CDR3 loop spans 16 amino acids. The CDR3 region is CASSTRTGGFREAQYF. The CDR3 region has the DNA TGTGCCAGCAGCACACGGACAGGGGGATTTCGAGAGGCCCAGTACTTC.

The chain recombines TRBV7-2 with TRBJ2-4; 7 positions agree with TRBD1. Trimming at V came to 0 bases and at J to 13 bases, leaving 18 bases not matched to a gene. CDR1 and CDR2 (germline): SGHTA, FQGNSA. The CDR3 extends over 17 amino acids. CDR3 sequence: CASSLAYSQGIPYGQYF. The CDR3 DNA follows: TGTGCCAGCAGCTTAGCGTATTCACAGGGGATCCCCTACGGGCAGTACTTC.